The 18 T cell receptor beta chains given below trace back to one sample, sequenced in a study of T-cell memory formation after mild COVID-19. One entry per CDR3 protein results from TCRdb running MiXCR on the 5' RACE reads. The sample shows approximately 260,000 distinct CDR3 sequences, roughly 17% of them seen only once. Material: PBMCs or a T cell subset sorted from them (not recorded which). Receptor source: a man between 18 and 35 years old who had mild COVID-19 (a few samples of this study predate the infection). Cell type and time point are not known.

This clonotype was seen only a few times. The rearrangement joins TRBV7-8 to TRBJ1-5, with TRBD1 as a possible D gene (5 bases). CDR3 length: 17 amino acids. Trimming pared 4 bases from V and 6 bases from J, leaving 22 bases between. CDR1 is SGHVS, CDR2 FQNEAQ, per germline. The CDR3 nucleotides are TGTGCCAGCAGCTCCCTAAAGTGGGGGGGTGCGGGTCAGCCCCAGCATTTT. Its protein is CASSSLKWGGAGQPQHF.

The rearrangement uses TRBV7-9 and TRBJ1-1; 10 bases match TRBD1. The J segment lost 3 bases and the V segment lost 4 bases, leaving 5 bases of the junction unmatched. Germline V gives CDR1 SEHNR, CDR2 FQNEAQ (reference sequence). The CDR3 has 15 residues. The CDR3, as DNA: TGTGCCAGCAGCTGGGCCGGGACAGGGGACACTGAAGCTTTCTTT. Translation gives CASSWAGTGDTEAFF.

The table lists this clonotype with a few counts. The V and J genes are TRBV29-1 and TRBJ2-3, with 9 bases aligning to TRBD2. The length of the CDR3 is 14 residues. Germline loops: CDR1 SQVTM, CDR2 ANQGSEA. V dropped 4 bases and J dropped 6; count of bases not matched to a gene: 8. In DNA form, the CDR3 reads TGCAGCGTTGTACCTAGCGGGGTAGGGGATACGCAGTATTTT. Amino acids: CSVVPSGVGDTQYF.

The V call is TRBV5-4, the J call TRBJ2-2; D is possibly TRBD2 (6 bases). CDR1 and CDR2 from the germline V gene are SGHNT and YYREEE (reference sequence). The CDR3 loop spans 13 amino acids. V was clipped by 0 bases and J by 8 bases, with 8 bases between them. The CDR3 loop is CASSLELAGELFF. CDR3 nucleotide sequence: TGTGCCAGCAGCTTGGAGCTAGCGGGGGAGCTGTTTTTT.

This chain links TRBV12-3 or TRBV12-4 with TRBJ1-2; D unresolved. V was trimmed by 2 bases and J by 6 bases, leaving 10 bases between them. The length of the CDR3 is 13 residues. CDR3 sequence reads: CASSLQERDGYTF. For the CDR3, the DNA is TGTGCCAGCAGTTTACAGGAGCGGGATGGCTACACCTTC.

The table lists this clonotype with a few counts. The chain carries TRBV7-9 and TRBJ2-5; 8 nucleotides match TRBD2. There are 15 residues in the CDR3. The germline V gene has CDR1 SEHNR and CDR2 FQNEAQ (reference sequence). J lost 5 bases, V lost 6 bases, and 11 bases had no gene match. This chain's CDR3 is CASSSSGGRGETQYF. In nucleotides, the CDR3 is TGTGCCAGCAGTTCGAGCGGGGGACGAGGGGAGACCCAGTACTTC.

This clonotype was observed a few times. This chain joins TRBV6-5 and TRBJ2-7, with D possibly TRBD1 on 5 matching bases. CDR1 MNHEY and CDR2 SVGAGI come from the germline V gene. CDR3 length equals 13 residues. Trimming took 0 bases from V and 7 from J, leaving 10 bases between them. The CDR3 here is CASSYSRSGEQYV. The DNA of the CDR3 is TGTGCCAGCAGTTACTCTCGGTCAGGGGAGCAGTACGTC.

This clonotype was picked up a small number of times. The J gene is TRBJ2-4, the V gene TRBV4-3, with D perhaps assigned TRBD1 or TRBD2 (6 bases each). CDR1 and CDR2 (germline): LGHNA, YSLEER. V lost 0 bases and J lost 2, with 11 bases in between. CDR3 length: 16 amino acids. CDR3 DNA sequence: TGCGCCAGCAGCCAAGATGGGGGGCCGTCCAAAAACATTCAGTACTTC. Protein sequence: CASSQDGGPSKNIQYF.

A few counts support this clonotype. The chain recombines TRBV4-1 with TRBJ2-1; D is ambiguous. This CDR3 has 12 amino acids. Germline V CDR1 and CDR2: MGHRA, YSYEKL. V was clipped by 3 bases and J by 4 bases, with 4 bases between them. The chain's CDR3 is CASSQAYNEQFF. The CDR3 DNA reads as TGCGCCAGCAGCCAGGCTTACAATGAGCAGTTCTTC.

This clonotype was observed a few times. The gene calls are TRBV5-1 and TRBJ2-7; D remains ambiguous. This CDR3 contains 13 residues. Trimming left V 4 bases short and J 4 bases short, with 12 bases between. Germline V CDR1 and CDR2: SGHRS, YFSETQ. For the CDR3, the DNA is TGCGCCAGCAGCGATAGGCCAGAATACGAGCAGTACTTC. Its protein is CASSDRPEYEQYF. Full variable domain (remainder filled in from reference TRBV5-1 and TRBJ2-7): KAGVTQTPRYLIKTRGQQVTLSCSPISGHRSVSWYQQTPGQGLQFLFEYFSETQRNKGNFPGRFSGRQFSNSRSEMNVSTLELGDSALYLCASSDRPEYEQYFGPGTRLTVT.

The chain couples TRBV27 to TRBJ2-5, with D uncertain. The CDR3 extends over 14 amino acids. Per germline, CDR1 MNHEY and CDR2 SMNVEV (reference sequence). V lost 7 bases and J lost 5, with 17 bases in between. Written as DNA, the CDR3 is TGTGCCAGCACCCCTACTTGGACGGACGAGACCCAGTACTTC. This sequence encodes CASTPTWTDETQYF.

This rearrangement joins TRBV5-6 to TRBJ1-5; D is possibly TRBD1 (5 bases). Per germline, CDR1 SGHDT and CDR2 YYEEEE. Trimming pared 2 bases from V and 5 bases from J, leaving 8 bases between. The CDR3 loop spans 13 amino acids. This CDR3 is CASSFGTHQPQHF. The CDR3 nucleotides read TGTGCCAGCAGCTTCGGGACCCATCAGCCCCAGCATTTT.

Here the CDR3 reads CASSFDGFGVGEQFF. In DNA form, the CDR3 reads TGTGCCAGCAGCTTTGACGGCTTCGGAGTTGGGGAGCAGTTCTTC. The chain combines TRBV7-8 with TRBJ2-1; D is uncertain. V shed 3 bases and J shed 10 bases, with 19 bases lying between them. The CDR3 length is 15 residues. CDR1 and CDR2 (germline): SGHVS, FQNEAQ. The complete variable domain, with remaining parts taken from reference TRBV7-8 and TRBJ2-1, reads GAGVSQSPRYKVAKRGQDVALRCDPISGHVSLFWYQQALGQGPEFLTYFQNEAQLDKSGLPSDRFFAERPEGSVSTLKIQRTQQEDSAVYLCASSFDGFGVGEQFFGPGTRLTVL.

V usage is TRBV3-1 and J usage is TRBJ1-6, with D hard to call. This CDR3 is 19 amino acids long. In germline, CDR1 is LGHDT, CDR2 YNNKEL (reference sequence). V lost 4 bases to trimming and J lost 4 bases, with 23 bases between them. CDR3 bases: TGTGCCAGCAGCCCTCTGAGAGGGCCTCGCTCCTTTTATAATTCACCCCTCCACTTT. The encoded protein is CASSPLRGPRSFYNSPLHF.

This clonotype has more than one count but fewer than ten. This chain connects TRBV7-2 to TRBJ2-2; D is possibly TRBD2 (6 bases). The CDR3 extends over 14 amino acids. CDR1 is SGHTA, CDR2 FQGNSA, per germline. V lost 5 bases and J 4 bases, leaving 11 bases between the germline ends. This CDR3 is CASSRRGSTGELFF. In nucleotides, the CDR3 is TGTGCCAGCAGCCGACGGGGGTCCACCGGGGAGCTGTTTTTT.

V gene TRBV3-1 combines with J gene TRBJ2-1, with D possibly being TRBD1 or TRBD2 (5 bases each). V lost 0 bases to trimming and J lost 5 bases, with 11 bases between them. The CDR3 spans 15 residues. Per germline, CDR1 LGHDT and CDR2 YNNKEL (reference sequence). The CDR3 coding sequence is TGTGCCAGCAGCCAAGATTGGTCGGGGCACAATGAGCAGTTCTTC. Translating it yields CASSQDWSGHNEQFF.

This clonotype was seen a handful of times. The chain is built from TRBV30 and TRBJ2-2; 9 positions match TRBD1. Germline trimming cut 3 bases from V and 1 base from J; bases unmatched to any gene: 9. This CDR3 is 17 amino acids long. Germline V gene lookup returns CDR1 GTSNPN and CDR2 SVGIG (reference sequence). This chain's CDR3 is CAWRIGDREWNTGELFF. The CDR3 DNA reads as TGTGCCTGGAGAATCGGGGACAGGGAATGGAACACCGGGGAGCTGTTTTTT.

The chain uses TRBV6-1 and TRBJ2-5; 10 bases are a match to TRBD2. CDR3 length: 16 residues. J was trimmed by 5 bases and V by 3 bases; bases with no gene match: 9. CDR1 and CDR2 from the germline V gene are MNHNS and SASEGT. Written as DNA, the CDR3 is TGTGCCAGCAGTGACGGAGCGGGGGGGCCTTCGGAGACCCAGTACTTC. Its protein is CASSDGAGGPSETQYF.